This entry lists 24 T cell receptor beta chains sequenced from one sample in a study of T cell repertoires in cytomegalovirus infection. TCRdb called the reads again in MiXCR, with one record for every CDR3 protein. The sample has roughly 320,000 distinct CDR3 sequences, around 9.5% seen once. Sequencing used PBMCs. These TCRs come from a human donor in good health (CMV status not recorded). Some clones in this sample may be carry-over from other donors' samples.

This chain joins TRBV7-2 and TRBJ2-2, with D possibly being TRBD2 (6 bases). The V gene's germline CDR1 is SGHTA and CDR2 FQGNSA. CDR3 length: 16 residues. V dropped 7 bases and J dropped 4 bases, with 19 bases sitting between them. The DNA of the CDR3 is TGTGCCAGCACCTCAACCGGGCGGAGGGGCACCGGGGAGCTGTTTTTT. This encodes CASTSTGRRGTGELFF.

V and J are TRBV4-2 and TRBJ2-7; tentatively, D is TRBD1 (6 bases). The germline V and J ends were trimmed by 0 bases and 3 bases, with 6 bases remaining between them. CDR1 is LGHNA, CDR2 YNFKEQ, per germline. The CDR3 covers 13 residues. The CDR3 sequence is CASSQEGHYEQYF. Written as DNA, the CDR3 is TGTGCCAGCAGCCAAGAGGGACACTACGAGCAGTACTTC.

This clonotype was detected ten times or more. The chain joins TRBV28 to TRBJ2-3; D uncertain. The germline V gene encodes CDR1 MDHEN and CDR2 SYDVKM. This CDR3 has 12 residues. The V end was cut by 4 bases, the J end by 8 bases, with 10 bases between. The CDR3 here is CASSWAPATQYF. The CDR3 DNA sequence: TGTGCCAGCAGTTGGGCCCCCGCTACGCAGTATTTT.

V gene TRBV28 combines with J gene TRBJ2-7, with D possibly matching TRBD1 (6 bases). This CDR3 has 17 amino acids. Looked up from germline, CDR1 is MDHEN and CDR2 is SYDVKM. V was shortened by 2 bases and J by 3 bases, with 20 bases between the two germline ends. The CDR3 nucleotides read TGTGCCAGCAGTTTAAGACGAAGACACAGGGATTTCTACGAGCAGTACTTC. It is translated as CASSLRRRHRDFYEQYF.

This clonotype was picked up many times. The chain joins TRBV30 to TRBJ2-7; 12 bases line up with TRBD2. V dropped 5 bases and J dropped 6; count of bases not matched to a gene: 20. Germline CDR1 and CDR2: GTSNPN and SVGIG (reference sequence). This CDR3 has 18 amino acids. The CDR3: CAWGLSQRLAGVVGEQYF. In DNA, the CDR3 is TGTGCCTGGGGCCTCTCTCAAAGACTAGCGGGAGTGGTGGGCGAGCAGTACTTC.

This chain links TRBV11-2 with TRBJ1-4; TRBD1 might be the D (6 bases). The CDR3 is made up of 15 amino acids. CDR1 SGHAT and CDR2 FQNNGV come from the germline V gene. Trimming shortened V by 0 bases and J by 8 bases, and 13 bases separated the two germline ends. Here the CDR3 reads CASSLESGAWEKLFF. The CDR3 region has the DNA TGTGCCAGCAGCTTAGAGTCAGGGGCTTGGGAAAAACTGTTTTTT.

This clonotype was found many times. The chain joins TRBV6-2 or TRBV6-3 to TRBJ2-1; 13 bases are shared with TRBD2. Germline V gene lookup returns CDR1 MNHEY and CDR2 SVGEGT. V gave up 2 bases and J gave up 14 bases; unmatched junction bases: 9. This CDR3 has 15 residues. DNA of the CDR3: TGTGCCAGCAGTTACACAGGACTAGCGGGAGATGTGGAGTTCTTC. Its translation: CASSYTGLAGDVEFF.

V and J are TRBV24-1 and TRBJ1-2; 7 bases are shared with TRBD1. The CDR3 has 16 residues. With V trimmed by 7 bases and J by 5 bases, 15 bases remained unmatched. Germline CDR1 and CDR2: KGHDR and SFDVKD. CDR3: CATSATETGPGYGYTF. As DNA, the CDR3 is TGTGCCACCAGCGCGACCGAGACAGGGCCGGGGTATGGCTACACCTTC.

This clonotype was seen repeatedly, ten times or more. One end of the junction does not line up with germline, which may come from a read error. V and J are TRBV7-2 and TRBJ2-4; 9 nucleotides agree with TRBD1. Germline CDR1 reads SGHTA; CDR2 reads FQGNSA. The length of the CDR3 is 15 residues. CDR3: CASSKYTGGKDIQYF. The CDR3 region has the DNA TGTGCCAGCAGCAAATATACAGGGGGCAAAGACATTCAGTACTTC.

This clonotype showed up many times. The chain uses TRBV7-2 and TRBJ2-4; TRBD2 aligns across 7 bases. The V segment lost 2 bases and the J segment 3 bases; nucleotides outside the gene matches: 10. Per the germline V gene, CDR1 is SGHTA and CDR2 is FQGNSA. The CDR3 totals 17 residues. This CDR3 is CASSLSSGPGGKNIQYF. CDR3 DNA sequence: TGTGCCAGCAGCTTATCGTCGGGCCCGGGGGGCAAAAACATTCAGTACTTC. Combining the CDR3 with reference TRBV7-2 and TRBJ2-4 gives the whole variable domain GAGVSQSPSNKVTEKGKDVELRCDPISGHTALYWYRQSLGQGLEFLIYFQGNSAPDKSGLPSDRFSAERTGGSVSTLTIQRTQQEDSAVYLCASSLSSGPGGKNIQYFGAGTRLSVL.

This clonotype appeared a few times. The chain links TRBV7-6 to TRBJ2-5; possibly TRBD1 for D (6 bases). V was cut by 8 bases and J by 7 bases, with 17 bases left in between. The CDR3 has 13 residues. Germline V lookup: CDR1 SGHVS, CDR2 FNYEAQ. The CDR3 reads CASRQDLIRTQYF. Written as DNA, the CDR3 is TGTGCCAGCCGACAGGACCTAATCAGGACCCAGTACTTC.

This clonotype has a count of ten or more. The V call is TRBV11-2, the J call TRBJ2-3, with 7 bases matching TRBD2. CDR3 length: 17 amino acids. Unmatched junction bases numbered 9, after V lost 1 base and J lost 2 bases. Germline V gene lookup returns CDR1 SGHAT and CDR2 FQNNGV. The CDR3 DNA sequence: TGTGCCAGCAGCTTAGGTCGGGGGGTTACCCTCACAGATACGCAGTATTTT. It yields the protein CASSLGRGVTLTDTQYF. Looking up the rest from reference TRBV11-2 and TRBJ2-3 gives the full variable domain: EAGVAQSPRYKIIEKRQSVAFWCNPISGHATLYWYQQILGQGPKLLIQFQNNGVVDDSQLPKDRFSAERLKGVDSTLKIQPAKLEDSAVYLCASSLGRGVTLTDTQYFGPGTRLTVL.

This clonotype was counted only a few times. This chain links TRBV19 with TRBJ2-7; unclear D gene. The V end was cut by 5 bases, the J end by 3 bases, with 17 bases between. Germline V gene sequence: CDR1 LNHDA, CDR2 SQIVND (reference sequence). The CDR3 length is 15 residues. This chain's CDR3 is CASSVSQGTHYEQYF. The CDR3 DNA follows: TGTGCCAGTAGTGTCTCCCAAGGCACCCACTACGAGCAGTACTTC.

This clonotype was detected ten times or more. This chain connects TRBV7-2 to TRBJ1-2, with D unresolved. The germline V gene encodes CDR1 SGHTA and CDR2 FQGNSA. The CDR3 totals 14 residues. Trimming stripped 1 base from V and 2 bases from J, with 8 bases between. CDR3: CASSLVSENYGYTF. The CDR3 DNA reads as TGTGCCAGCAGCTTAGTTTCGGAAAACTATGGCTACACCTTC.

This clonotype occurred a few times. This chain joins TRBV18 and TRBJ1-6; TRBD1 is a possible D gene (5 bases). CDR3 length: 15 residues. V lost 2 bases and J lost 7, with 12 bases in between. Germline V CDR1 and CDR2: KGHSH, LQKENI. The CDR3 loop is CASSPGDRGNSPLHF. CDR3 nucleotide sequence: TGTGCCAGCTCACCAGGAGACAGAGGGAATTCACCCCTCCACTTT.

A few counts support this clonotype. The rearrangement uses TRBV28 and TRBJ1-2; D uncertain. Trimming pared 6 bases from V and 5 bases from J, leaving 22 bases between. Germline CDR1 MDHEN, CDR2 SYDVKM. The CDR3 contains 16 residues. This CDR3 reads CASSPAGIDLRYGYTF. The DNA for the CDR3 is TGTGCCAGCAGCCCAGCGGGCATCGATCTTCGATATGGCTACACCTTC.

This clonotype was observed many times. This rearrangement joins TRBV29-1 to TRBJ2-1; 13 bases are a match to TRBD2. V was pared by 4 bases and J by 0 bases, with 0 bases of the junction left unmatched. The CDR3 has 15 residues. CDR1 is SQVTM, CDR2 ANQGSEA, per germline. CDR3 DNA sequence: TGCAGCGTTGGGACTAGCGGGAGCTCCTACAATGAGCAGTTCTTC. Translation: CSVGTSGSSYNEQFF.

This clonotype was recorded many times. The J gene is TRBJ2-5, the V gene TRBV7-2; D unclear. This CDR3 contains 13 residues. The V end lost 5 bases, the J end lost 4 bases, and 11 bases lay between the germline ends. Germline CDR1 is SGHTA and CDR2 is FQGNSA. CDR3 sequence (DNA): TGTGCCAGCAGCCAAAGGACGGGAGAGACCCAGTACTTC. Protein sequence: CASSQRTGETQYF.

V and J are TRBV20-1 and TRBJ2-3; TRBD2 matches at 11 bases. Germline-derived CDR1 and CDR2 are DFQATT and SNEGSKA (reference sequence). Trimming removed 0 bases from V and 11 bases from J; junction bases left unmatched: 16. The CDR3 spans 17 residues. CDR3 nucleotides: TGCAGTGCTAGAGAACCCCGAGTAGTAGCGGGAGGGCGGGGGCAGTATTTT. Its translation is CSAREPRVVAGGRGQYF.

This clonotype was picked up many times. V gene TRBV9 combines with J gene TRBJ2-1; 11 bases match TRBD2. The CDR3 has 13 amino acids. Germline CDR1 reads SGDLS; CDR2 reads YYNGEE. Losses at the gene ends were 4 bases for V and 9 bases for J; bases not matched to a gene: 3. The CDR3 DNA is TGTGCCAGCAGCATCGGGACTAGCGGTGAGCAGTTCTTC. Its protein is CASSIGTSGEQFF.

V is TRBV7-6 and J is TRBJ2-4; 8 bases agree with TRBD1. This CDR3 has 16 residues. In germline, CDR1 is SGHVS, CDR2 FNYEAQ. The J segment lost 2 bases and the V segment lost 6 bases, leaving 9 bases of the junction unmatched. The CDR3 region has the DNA TGTGCCAGCAGTCCTGGCAGGGGGCGATCCAAAAACATTCAGTACTTC. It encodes CASSPGRGRSKNIQYF. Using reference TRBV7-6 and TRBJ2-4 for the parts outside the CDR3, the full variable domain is GAGVSQSPRYKVTKRGQDVALRCDPISGHVSLYWYRQALGQGPEFLTYFNYEAQQDKSGLPNDRFSAERPEGSISTLTIQRTEQRDSAMYRCASSPGRGRSKNIQYFGAGTRLSVL.

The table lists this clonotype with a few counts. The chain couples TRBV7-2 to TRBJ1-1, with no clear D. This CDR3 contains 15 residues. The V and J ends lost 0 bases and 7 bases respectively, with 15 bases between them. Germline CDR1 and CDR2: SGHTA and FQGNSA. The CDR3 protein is CASSLALTAAVEAFF. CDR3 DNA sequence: TGTGCCAGCAGCTTAGCGCTAACAGCCGCTGTTGAAGCTTTCTTT.

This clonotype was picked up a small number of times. CDR3 in amino acids: CASSLKRQSSYNEQFF. The CDR3 DNA sequence: TGTGCCAGCAGTTTAAAGAGACAGAGCTCCTACAATGAGCAGTTCTTC. This rearrangement joins TRBV12-3 or TRBV12-4 to TRBJ2-1; possibly TRBD1 for D (5 bases). The CDR3 runs 16 residues. Trimming stripped 2 bases from V and 0 bases from J, with 11 bases between.

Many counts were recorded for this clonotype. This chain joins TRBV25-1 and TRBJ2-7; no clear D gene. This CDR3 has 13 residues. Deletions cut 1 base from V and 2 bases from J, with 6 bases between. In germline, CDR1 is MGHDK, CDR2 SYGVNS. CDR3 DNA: TGTGCCAGCAGTGAATTATCCCCCTACGAGCAGTACTTC. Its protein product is CASSELSPYEQYF.